Each of the 12 T cell receptor beta chains below was sequenced from the same sample in a study of blood T cell repertoires in COVID-19. Data came from immunoSEQ multiplex PCR; TCRdb stores just in-frame clones and leaves some out. This table has about 280,000 clones, about four fifths appearing once. The sequencing sample was made of PBMCs or T cells enriched from blood (not recorded which). The receptors shown here come from a man between 35 and 55 years old who had been exposed to COVID-19.

The rearrangement links TRBV3-1 (or the pseudogene TRBV3-2) to TRBJ2-1; 9 positions agree with TRBD2. V was pared by 1 base and J by 8 bases, with 6 bases of the junction left unmatched. This CDR3 contains 15 residues. CDR1 is LGHDT, CDR2 YNNKEL, per germline (reference sequence). CDR3 loop: CASSQGASGIDEQFF. In DNA form, the CDR3 reads TGTGCCAGCAGCCAAGGGGCTAGCGGGATTGATGAGCAGTTCTTC.

The genes are TRBV30 and TRBJ2-1, with 7 bases lining up with TRBD2. Unmatched junction bases numbered 9, after V lost 2 bases and J lost 8 bases. The germline V gene has CDR1 GTSNPN and CDR2 SVGIG (reference sequence). The CDR3 spans 14 residues. CDR3 DNA sequence: TGTGCCTGGAGTCCCATCGGACTAGTCGATGAGCAGTTCTTC. Its protein is CAWSPIGLVDEQFF.

The chain joins TRBV3-1 (or the pseudogene TRBV3-2) to TRBJ2-7, with 7 nucleotides matching TRBD2. The V segment lost 0 bases and the J segment 3 bases; nucleotides outside the gene matches: 8. Looked up from germline, CDR1 is LGHDT and CDR2 is YNNKEL (reference sequence). The CDR3 totals 16 residues. The CDR3 DNA is TGTGCCAGCAGCCAAGACTCAGCGGGACCCGTCTACGAGCAGTACTTC. Protein: CASSQDSAGPVYEQYF.

This sequence joins TRBV18 and TRBJ2-3; 11 bases fit TRBD2. Germline assignment: CDR1 KGHSH and CDR2 LQKENI. CDR3 length: 16 amino acids. J was trimmed by 1 base and V by 0 bases; bases with no gene match: 0. The CDR3 coding sequence is TGTGCCAGCTCACCACCGGGACTAGCGGGCACAGATACGCAGTATTTT. It encodes CASSPPGLAGTDTQYF. The full variable domain, rest sourced from reference TRBV18 and TRBJ2-3, is NAGVMQNPRHLVRRRGQEARLRCSPMKGHSHVYWYRQLPEEGLKFMVYLQKENIIDESGMPKERFSAEFPKEGPSILRIQQVVRGDSAAYFCASSPPGLAGTDTQYFGPGTRLTVL.

This chain joins TRBV6-5 and TRBJ2-7, with D possibly being TRBD2 (5 bases). Germline CDR1 is MNHEY and CDR2 is SVGAGI. The V end was cut by 7 bases, the J end by 2 bases, with 12 bases between. The CDR3 is 13 amino acids. The CDR3 DNA reads TGTGCCAGCACCTGGACTGTTACCTACGAGCAGTACTTC. It specifies CASTWTVTYEQYF.

This chain uses TRBV7-9 with TRBJ1-2; D remains unclear. Germline CDR1 and CDR2: SEHNR and FQNEAQ (reference sequence). Trimming took off 4 bases at V and 4 bases at J, with 13 bases between the two ends. The CDR3 runs 14 residues. As DNA, the CDR3 is TGTGCCAGCAGCTCCCGTTGGGAGGGCTATGGCTACACCTTC. It encodes CASSSRWEGYGYTF.

This chain uses TRBV7-6 with TRBJ1-1; perhaps TRBD1 as D (6 bases). Between the trimmed V and J ends, which lost 5 bases and 9 bases, there was a span of 22 bases. Germline V gene lookup returns CDR1 SGHVS and CDR2 FNYEAQ. CDR3 size: 15 residues. In DNA, the CDR3 is TGTGCCAGCAGCGATCCACAGGGAGGGCAGGTGAAAGCTTTCTTT. It is translated as CASSDPQGGQVKAFF.

V usage is TRBV7-9 and J usage is TRBJ2-1; D uncertain. This CDR3 is built from 11 residues. CDR1 is SEHNR and CDR2 is FQNEAQ in the germline V gene (reference sequence). Trimming removed 6 bases at V and 6 bases at J, with 6 bases between. CDR3 bases: TGTGCCAGCAGTAATATCAATGAGCAGTTCTTC. It yields the protein CASSNINEQFF.

The chain has TRBV9 and TRBJ1-3; a weak D match, TRBD1 (5 bases). Germline V gene sequence: CDR1 SGDLS, CDR2 YYNGEE. Trimming removed 1 base from V and 0 bases from J, with 14 bases in between. CDR3 length: 17 amino acids. The CDR3 is CASSVTYPGDSGNTIYF. CDR3 nucleotides: TGTGCCAGCAGCGTAACCTACCCGGGGGACTCTGGAAACACCATATATTTT.

This chain's CDR3 is CASSAGGLAYEQYF. CDR3 DNA sequence: TGTGCCAGCAGCGCCGGGGGACTAGCGTACGAGCAGTACTTC. This chain uses TRBV13 with TRBJ2-7, with 10 positions matching TRBD2. The CDR3 runs to 14 residues. Germline loops: CDR1 PRHDT, CDR2 FYEKMQ (reference sequence). V was pared by 5 bases and J by 4 bases, with 5 bases of the junction left unmatched.

The chain joins TRBV28 to TRBJ1-1; 7 bases match TRBD1. V lost 7 bases, J lost 6 bases, and 11 bases stayed unmatched. CDR1 MDHEN and CDR2 SYDVKM come from the germline V gene. This CDR3 is 14 amino acids long. CDR3 region: CASTTTGSISEAFF. CDR3 nucleotide sequence: TGTGCCAGCACTACGACAGGGAGTATCTCTGAAGCTTTCTTT.

Only one count was recorded for this clone. V gene TRBV5-5 combines with J gene TRBJ2-1, with TRBD2 identical over 9 bases. CDR3 length: 15 residues. The trim removed 3 bases at V and 3 bases at J, leaving 4 bases unmatched. Per the germline V gene, CDR1 is SGHKS and CDR2 is YYEKEE (reference sequence). Here the CDR3 reads CASSSGTSLYNEQFF. DNA of the CDR3: TGTGCCAGCAGCTCCGGGACTAGCCTCTACAATGAGCAGTTCTTC.